Presented here are 6 T cell receptor beta chains from one specimen sequenced in a study of cytomegalovirus exposure and HLA in healthy donors. The PCR used 60 Vbeta and 13 Jbeta primers. Sequencing was performed with immunoSEQ multiplex PCR; in TCRdb, only in-frame clones are kept and a portion is missing. The specimen's table records approximately 190,000 clones. The sample consisted of PBMCs. These receptors all stem from a man aged 25 to 45 in good health and CMV-seronegative.

The chain joins TRBV7-9 to TRBJ1-1; 7 nucleotides line up with TRBD1. The CDR3 runs 15 residues. CDR1 and CDR2 (germline): SEHNR, FQNEAQ (reference sequence). V was pared by 1 base and J by 4 bases, with 6 bases of the junction left unmatched. CDR3: CASSLGDRASTEAFF. For the CDR3, the DNA is TGTGCCAGCAGCTTAGGCGACAGGGCGTCCACTGAAGCTTTCTTT.

The genes are TRBV6-1 and TRBJ1-2, with a weak D call TRBD1 (6 bases). This CDR3 contains 15 residues. V shed 0 bases and J shed 3 bases, with 11 bases lying between them. The V gene's germline CDR1 is MNHNS and CDR2 SASEGT. The CDR3, as DNA: TGTGCCAGCAGTGAAGCGGACAGTCACTACTATGGCTACACCTTC. This translates into CASSEADSHYYGYTF.

This chain connects TRBV28 to TRBJ2-7; 9 nucleotides align to TRBD1. With 5 bases clipped from V and 1 base from J, the junction kept 3 bases outside the gene matches. Per germline, CDR1 MDHEN and CDR2 SYDVKM. This CDR3 comprises 14 residues. CDR3 sequence (DNA): TGTGCCAGCAGTGTGGACAGGGGTTCCTACGAGCAGTACTTC. Its translation is CASSVDRGSYEQYF.

Turning to this clone: Different DNA sequences within this sample yield the same CDR3. The chain has TRBV20-1 and TRBJ1-1; D not resolved. In germline, CDR1 is DFQATT, CDR2 SNEGSKA (reference sequence). The V end lost 3 bases, the J end lost 4 bases, and 6 bases lay between the germline ends. The CDR3 loop spans 11 amino acids. The DNA of the CDR3 is TGCAGTGCTAGTCCCAGCACTGAAGCTTTCTTT. This gives the protein CSASPSTEAFF.

This chain joins TRBV7-3 and TRBJ1-2; no clear D gene. CDR3 size: 14 residues. Trimming shortened V by 1 base and J by 1 base, and 7 bases separated the two germline ends. CDR1 is SGHTA and CDR2 is FQGTGA in the germline V gene. CDR3 in DNA: TGTGCCAGCAGCTTAAGCCGAGATAACTATGGCTACACCTTC. Amino acids: CASSLSRDNYGYTF.

The CDR3 loop reads CASSPLRAANEQFF. The DNA of the CDR3 is TGTGCCAGCAGCCCGCTGCGGGCGGCCAATGAGCAGTTCTTC. This chain connects TRBV11-3 to TRBJ2-1; D may be TRBD2 (5 bases). This CDR3 comprises 14 residues. Germline lookup yields CDR1 SGHNT and CDR2 YENEEA. The V gene lost 5 bases and the J gene lost 6 bases, with 14 bases spanning the gap.